These 11 T cell receptor beta chains originate from one sample sequenced in a study of blood T cell repertoires in COVID-19. Method: immunoSEQ multiplex PCR; TCRdb's copy keeps in-frame clones and lacks some. This sample has 120,000 or so clones; around 63% occur once, and the top ten carry around 2%. Sequenced material: peripheral blood. These receptors all stem from a woman aged 65 to 85 with acute or convalescent COVID-19.

With regard to this clone: This could be a read error, since a much larger clone is one nucleotide away. V and J are TRBV4-1 and TRBJ1-5; the match to TRBD1 covers 9 bases. The length of the CDR3 is 16 residues. Germline assignment: CDR1 MGHRA and CDR2 YSYEKL. The CDR3 is CARSRDRGRGNQPQHF. The DNA for the CDR3 is TGCGCCCGCAGCCGCGACAGGGGGAGGGGCAATCAGCCCCAGCATTTT.

V usage is TRBV5-4 and J usage is TRBJ1-5; TRBD1 agrees at 7 bases. The trim removed 4 bases at V and 3 bases at J, leaving 10 bases unmatched. CDR3 length: 16 amino acids. Germline loops: CDR1 SGHNT, CDR2 YYREEE (reference sequence). The CDR3 region is CASSPNPGQPNQPQHF. Written as DNA, the CDR3 is TGTGCCAGCAGCCCGAACCCGGGACAGCCCAATCAGCCCCAGCATTTT.

The chain recombines TRBV2 with TRBJ2-1, with 11 nucleotides matching TRBD2. CDR1 and CDR2 from the germline V gene are SNHLY and FYNNEI. With 6 bases clipped from V and 3 bases from J, the junction kept 4 bases outside the gene matches. The CDR3 runs to 15 residues. Here the CDR3 reads CASSLAGGNYNEQFF. DNA of the CDR3: TGTGCCAGCAGCCTAGCGGGAGGAAACTACAATGAGCAGTTCTTC.

This sequence joins TRBV19 and TRBJ1-5, with TRBD1 as a possible D gene (6 bases). Germline CDR1 and CDR2: LNHDA and SQIVND (reference sequence). V lost 1 base and J 4 bases, leaving 17 bases between the germline ends. The CDR3 totals 17 residues. CDR3 protein: CASSIAAGGALNQPQHF. In DNA form, the CDR3 reads TGTGCCAGTAGTATAGCCGCGGGGGGGGCCCTTAATCAGCCCCAGCATTTT.

The chain carries TRBV7-9 and TRBJ1-2, with 7 bases aligning to TRBD1. Germline assignment: CDR1 SEHNR and CDR2 FQNEAQ (reference sequence). The CDR3 consists of 14 residues. After removal of 7 bases from V and 2 bases from J, the junction contained 7 bases not matched to a gene. CDR3 protein: CASTRDRVNYGYTF. CDR3 coding DNA: TGTGCCAGCACCCGCGACAGGGTCAACTATGGCTACACCTTC. Filled out from reference TRBV7-9 and TRBJ1-2, the complete variable domain reads DTGVSQNPRHKITKRGQNVTFRCDPISEHNRLYWYRQTLGQGPEFLTYFQNEAQLEKSRLLSDRFSAERPKGSFSTLEIQRTEQGDSAMYLCASTRDRVNYGYTFGSGTRLTVV.

The chain joins TRBV4-1 to TRBJ2-5, with 9 bases aligning to TRBD2. J lost 4 bases, V lost 3 bases, and 6 bases had no gene match. The germline CDR1 and CDR2 sequences are MGHRA and YSYEKL. The CDR3 spans 15 residues. The CDR3 is CASSQASGIRETQYF. In DNA form, the CDR3 reads TGCGCCAGCAGCCAGGCTAGCGGGATTAGAGAGACCCAGTACTTC.

The chain links TRBV4-1 to TRBJ2-3; 15 nucleotides match TRBD2. After removal of 6 bases from V and 6 bases from J, the junction contained 7 bases not matched to a gene. CDR1 and CDR2 (germline): MGHRA, YSYEKL. The CDR3 is made up of 16 amino acids. CDR3 residues: CASSRTSGRAYDTQYF. The CDR3 coding sequence is TGCGCCAGCAGTCGGACTAGCGGGAGGGCCTACGATACGCAGTATTTT.

The chain employs TRBV30 and TRBJ1-1; a weak D match, TRBD1 (5 bases). This CDR3 spans 16 amino acids. Per germline, CDR1 GTSNPN and CDR2 SVGIG (reference sequence). V lost 2 bases and J lost 1, with 17 bases in between. CDR3 DNA: TGTGCCTGGAGTTCCTTTCCGGGCGGGGGGAACACTGAAGCTTTCTTT. It specifies CAWSSFPGGGNTEAFF.

The V and J genes are TRBV7-9 and TRBJ2-1; 8 bases agree with TRBD2. CDR1 and CDR2 (germline): SEHNR, FQNEAQ (reference sequence). Trimming cost V 5 bases and J 8 bases; bases outside gene matches: 14. This CDR3 is built from 16 residues. CDR3 nucleotide sequence: TGTGCCAGCAGCCCCCCTTCGGCGGGAGGCGGCGATGAGCAGTTCTTC. Protein sequence: CASSPPSAGGGDEQFF. Full variable domain (rest looked up from reference TRBV7-9 and TRBJ2-1): DTGVSQNPRHKITKRGQNVTFRCDPISEHNRLYWYRQTLGQGPEFLTYFQNEAQLEKSRLLSDRFSAERPKGSFSTLEIQRTEQGDSAMYLCASSPPSAGGGDEQFFGPGTRLTVL.

The chain has TRBV3-1 (or the pseudogene TRBV3-2) and TRBJ1-3; D unresolved. The CDR3 loop spans 14 amino acids. V was trimmed by 1 base and J by 4 bases, leaving 8 bases between them. Germline loops: CDR1 LGHDT, CDR2 YNNKEL (reference sequence). The CDR3 nucleotides read TGTGCCAGCAGCCAAGCAGAACAGGGAAACACCATATATTTT. It specifies CASSQAEQGNTIYF.

This clone has only one observation. The chain employs TRBV7-6 and TRBJ1-4, with D maybe TRBD1 (5 bases). CDR1 and CDR2 from the germline V gene are SGHVS and FNYEAQ. CDR3 length: 15 residues. Trimming took 1 base from V and 8 from J, leaving 14 bases between them. CDR3 in amino acids: CASSLGGTKGEKLFF. The CDR3 DNA reads TGTGCCAGCAGCTTAGGGGGCACTAAGGGGGAAAAACTGTTTTTT.